Listed below are T cell receptor beta chains from one sample, sequenced in a study of blood T cell repertoires in COVID-19. Assay: immunoSEQ multiplex PCR; the TCRdb copy retains only in-frame clones and omits some. The table has hundreds of thousands of clones, around 90% seen once. Sequenced sample: peripheral blood. The source is a woman between 18 and 30 years old with acute or convalescent COVID-19. The CDR3 runs from the conserved cysteine through the conserved F or W. D genes are given only for firm matches. Where a row states a size, it is once, few, many or the class of an expanded clone; other rows omit it.

V gene,clone size,CDR3 length,D gene,J gene,CDR3 protein,CDR3 DNA
TRBV5-1,NA,14,TRBD1,TRBJ1-1,CASSLGQGGTEAFF,TGCGCCAGCAGCTTGGGACAGGGAGGCACTGAAGCTTTCTTT
TRBV29-1,NA,14,NA,TRBJ1-2,CSPETELGYYGYTF,TGCAGCCCGGAGACGGAGCTTGGGTACTATGGCTACACCTTC
TRBV3-1/TRBV3-2,NA,16,TRBD1,TRBJ2-3,CASSQDGTGATDTQYF,TGTGCCAGCAGCCAAGATGGGACAGGGGCCACAGATACGCAGTATTTT
TRBV6-5,NA,13,NA,TRBJ1-2,CASSYTGKEGYTF,TGTGCCAGCAGTTATACAGGGAAGGAAGGCTACACCTTC
TRBV28,few,11,NA,TRBJ1-2,CASSRGYGYTF,TGTGCCAGCAGCAGGGGCTATGGCTACACCTTC
TRBV30,NA,16,NA,TRBJ2-1,CAWSVEGGGAIDEQFF,TGTGCCTGGAGTGTAGAGGGGGGGGGCGCAATCGATGAGCAGTTCTTC
TRBV21-1,NA,16,NA,TRBJ2-3,CASSKALAGGPDTQYF,TGTGCCAGCAGCAAAGCTCTAGCGGGGGGGCCGGATACGCAGTATTTT
TRBV19,NA,15,TRBD1,TRBJ2-7,CASSIVAGGSYEQYF,TGTGCCAGTAGTATAGTTGCAGGGGGCTCCTACGAGCAGTACTTC
TRBV24-1,NA,14,TRBD2,TRBJ2-3,CATSDLRGADTQYF,TGTGCCACCAGTGATTTACGGGGGGCAGATACGCAGTATTTT
TRBV6-1,NA,20,NA,TRBJ2-4,CASSELGHPDLPAAKNIQYF,TGTGCCAGCAGTGAATTGGGGCACCCAGACCTTCCCGCTGCCAAAAACATTCAGTACTTC
TRBV19,NA,14,NA,TRBJ1-6,CASSIVQVNSPLHF,TGTGCCAGTAGTATAGTACAGGTGAATTCACCCCTCCACTTT
TRBV6-5,NA,15,NA,TRBJ1-5,CASSYSGGTGQPQHF,TGTGCCAGCAGTTACTCGGGGGGTACAGGTCAGCCCCAGCATTTT
TRBV4-1,NA,17,NA,TRBJ1-1,CASSYKQGLNSGTEAFF,TGCGCCAGCAGCTATAAGCAGGGGCTAAATTCCGGGACTGAAGCTTTCTTT
TRBV19,NA,17,NA,TRBJ1-6,CASSPSGRSSYNSPLHF,TGTGCCAGTAGCCCGAGCGGTAGGAGCTCCTATAATTCACCCCTCCACTTT
TRBV9,NA,13,NA,TRBJ2-1,CASSPPRVNEQFF,TGTGCCAGCAGCCCCCCCCGGGTCAATGAGCAGTTCTTC
TRBV18,few,13,TRBD1,TRBJ1-2,CASSPGQGDGYTF,TGTGCCAGCTCACCAGGACAGGGCGATGGCTACACCTTC
TRBV6-5,NA,13,NA,TRBJ1-5,CASSYRRNQPQHF,TGTGCCAGCAGTTACCGTCGCAATCAGCCCCAGCATTTT
TRBV4-3,NA,13,NA,TRBJ2-7,CASSQDLPYEQYF,TGCGCCAGCAGCCAAGATCTACCCTACGAGCAGTACTTC
TRBV4-1,once,17,TRBD1,TRBJ1-2,CASSHPPALGTGDGYTF,TGCGCCAGCAGCCACCCCCCGGCCCTCGGGACAGGGGATGGCTACACCTTC
TRBV19,NA,13,TRBD2,TRBJ2-7,CASSINTSGEQYF,TGTGCCAGTAGTATTAACACTAGCGGAGAGCAGTACTTC
TRBV5-1,NA,14,TRBD1,TRBJ1-2,CASSTGQGAGGYTF,TGCGCCAGCAGCACCGGACAGGGGGCTGGTGGCTACACCTTC
TRBV7-8,NA,12,NA,TRBJ2-7,CASTTGSYEQYF,TGTGCCAGCACAACAGGGTCCTACGAGCAGTACTTC
TRBV6-2/TRBV6-3,once,19,TRBD1,TRBJ1-1,CASSGRDRGRGGLNTEAFF,TGTGCCAGCAGCGGCCGGGACAGGGGCCGAGGGGGATTGAACACTGAAGCTTTCTTT
TRBV9,NA,19,TRBD2,TRBJ2-1,CASSSPKDLAGGSYNEQFF,TGTGCCAGCAGCTCGCCGAAGGACCTAGCGGGGGGAAGTTACAATGAGCAGTTCTTC
TRBV7-2,NA,16,NA,TRBJ1-1,CASSSQGAGVNTEAFF,TGTGCCAGCAGCTCGCAAGGGGCTGGGGTGAACACTGAAGCTTTCTTT
TRBV12-5,once,15,NA,TRBJ1-2,CASGLVRLPSYGYTF,TGTGCTAGTGGTTTGGTACGGTTGCCCTCGTATGGCTACACCTTC
TRBV9,NA,15,TRBD2,TRBJ2-7,CASSVAAAGVYEQYF,TGTGCCAGCAGCGTAGCCGCGGCGGGGGTCTACGAGCAGTACTTC
TRBV4-3,once,16,NA,TRBJ1-2,CASSQDGSGRGYGYTF,TGCGCCAGCAGCCAAGATGGGTCAGGCCGGGGGTATGGCTACACCTTC